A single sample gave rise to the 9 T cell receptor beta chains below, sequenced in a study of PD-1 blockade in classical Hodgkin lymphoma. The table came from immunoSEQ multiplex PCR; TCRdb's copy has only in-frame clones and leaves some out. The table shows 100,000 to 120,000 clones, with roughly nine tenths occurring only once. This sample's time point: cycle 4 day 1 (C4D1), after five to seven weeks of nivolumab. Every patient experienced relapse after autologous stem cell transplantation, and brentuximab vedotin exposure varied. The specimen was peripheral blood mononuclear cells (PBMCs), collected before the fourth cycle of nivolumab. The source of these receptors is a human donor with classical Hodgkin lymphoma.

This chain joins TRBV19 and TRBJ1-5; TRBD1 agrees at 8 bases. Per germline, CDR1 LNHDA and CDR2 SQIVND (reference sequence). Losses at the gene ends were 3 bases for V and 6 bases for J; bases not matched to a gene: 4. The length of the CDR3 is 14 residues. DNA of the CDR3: TGTGCCAGTAGTATCCAGGGGGCCGGTCAGCCCCAGCATTTT. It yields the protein CASSIQGAGQPQHF.

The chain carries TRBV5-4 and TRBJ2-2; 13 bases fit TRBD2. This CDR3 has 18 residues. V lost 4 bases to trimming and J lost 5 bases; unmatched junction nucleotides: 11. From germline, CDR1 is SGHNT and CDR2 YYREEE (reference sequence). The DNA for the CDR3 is TGTGCCAGCAGCGCGTTACTACTAGCGGGAGGGCGGACCGGGGAGCTGTTTTTT. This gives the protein CASSALLLAGGRTGELFF.

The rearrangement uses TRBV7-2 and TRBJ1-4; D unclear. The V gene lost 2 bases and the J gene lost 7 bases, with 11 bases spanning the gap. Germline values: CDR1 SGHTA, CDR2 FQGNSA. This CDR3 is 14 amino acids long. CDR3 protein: CASSLMGFGEKLFF. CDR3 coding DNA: TGTGCCAGCAGCTTAATGGGGTTTGGTGAAAAACTGTTTTTT.

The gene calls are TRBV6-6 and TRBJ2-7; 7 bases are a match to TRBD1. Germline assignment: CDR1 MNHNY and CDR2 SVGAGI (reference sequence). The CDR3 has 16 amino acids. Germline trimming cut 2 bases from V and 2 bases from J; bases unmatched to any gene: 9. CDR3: CASSYTTGQRTYEQYF. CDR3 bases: TGTGCCAGCAGTTACACGACGGGACAGCGGACCTACGAGCAGTACTTC.

The CDR3 loop is CACTGTGGYYGYTF. DNA for the CDR3: TGTGCCTGTACCGGGACAGGGGGCTACTATGGCTACACCTTC. V is TRBV30 and J is TRBJ1-2, with 12 bases aligning to TRBD1. The CDR3 covers 14 residues. With V trimmed by 6 bases and J by 3 bases, 5 bases remained unmatched. Germline V gives CDR1 GTSNPN, CDR2 SVGIG (reference sequence).

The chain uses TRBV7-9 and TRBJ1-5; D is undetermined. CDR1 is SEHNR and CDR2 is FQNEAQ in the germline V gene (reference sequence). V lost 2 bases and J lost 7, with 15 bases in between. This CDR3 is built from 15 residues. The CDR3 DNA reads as TGTGCCAGCAGCTTATCCGGAACTTCTGCACAGCCCCAGCATTTT. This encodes CASSLSGTSAQPQHF. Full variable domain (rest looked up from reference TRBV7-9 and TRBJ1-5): DTGVSQNPRHKITKRGQNVTFRCDPISEHNRLYWYRQTLGQGPEFLTYFQNEAQLEKSRLLSDRFSAERPKGSFSTLEIQRTEQGDSAMYLCASSLSGTSAQPQHFGDGTRLSIL.

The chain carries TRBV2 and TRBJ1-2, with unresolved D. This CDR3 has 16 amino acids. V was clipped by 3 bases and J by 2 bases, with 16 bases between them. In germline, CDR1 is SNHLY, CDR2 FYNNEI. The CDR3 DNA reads TGTGCCAGCAGTGATAAAGGAAGACTAAAAAACTATGGCTACACCTTC. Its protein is CASSDKGRLKNYGYTF.

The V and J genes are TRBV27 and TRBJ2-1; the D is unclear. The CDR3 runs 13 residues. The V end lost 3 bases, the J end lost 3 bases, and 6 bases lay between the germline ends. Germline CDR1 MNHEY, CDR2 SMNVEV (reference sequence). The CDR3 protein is CASSFSFYNEQFF. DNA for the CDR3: TGTGCCAGCAGTTTTTCTTTCTACAATGAGCAGTTCTTC.

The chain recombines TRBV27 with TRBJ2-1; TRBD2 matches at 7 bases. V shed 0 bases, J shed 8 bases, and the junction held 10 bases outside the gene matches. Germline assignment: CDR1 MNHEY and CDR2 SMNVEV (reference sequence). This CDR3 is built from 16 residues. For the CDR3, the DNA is TGTGCCAGCAGTTTATCGTGGCAGCCCCGGGGGGATGAGCAGTTCTTC. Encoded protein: CASSLSWQPRGDEQFF.